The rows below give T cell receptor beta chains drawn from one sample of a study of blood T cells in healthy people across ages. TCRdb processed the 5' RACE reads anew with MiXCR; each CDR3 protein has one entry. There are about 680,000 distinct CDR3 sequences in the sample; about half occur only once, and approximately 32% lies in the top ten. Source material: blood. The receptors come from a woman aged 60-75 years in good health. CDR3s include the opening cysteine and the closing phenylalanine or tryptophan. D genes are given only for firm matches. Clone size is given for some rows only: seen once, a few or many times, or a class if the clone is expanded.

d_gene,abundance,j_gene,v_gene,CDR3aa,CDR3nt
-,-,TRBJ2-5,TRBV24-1,CATSENRARRETQYF,TGTGCCACCAGTGAGAACAGGGCTCGCAGGGAGACCCAGTACTTC
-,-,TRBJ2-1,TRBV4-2,CASSQVFVGAGEQFF,TGTGCCAGCAGCCAAGTTTTCGTGGGGGCTGGTGAGCAGTTCTTC
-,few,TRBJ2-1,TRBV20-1,CSVTTVDEQFF,TGCAGTGTCACAACAGTGGATGAGCAGTTCTTC
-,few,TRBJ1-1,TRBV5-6,CASSFTLGSEAFF,TGTGCCAGCAGCTTTACCCTGGGCTCTGAAGCTTTCTTT
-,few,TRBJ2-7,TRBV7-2,CASSLEVGGRRAYEQYF,TGTGCCAGCAGCTTAGAGGTGGGGGGCAGAAGGGCTTACGAGCAGTACTTC
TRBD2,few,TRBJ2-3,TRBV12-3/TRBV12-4,CASRREASGSTDTQYF,TGTGCCAGCAGAAGAGAGGCTAGCGGGAGCACAGATACGCAGTATTTT
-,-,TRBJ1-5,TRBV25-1,CASSSGRQPQHF,TGTGCCAGCAGTTCCGGTCGACAGCCCCAGCATTTT
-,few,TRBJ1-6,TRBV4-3,CASSQVWGNDYSPLHF,TGCGCCAGCAGCCAGGTGTGGGGCAACGACTATTCACCCCTCCACTTT
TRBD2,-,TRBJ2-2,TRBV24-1,CATSPTSGRTNTGELFF,TGTGCCACCAGTCCTACTAGCGGGAGGACGAACACCGGGGAGCTGTTTTTT
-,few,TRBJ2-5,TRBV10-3,CAISAKGETQYF,TGTGCCATCAGCGCTAAGGGTGAGACCCAGTACTTC
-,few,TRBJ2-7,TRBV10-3,CAISEPMEASYEQYF,TGTGCCATCAGTGAGCCGATGGAAGCCTCCTACGAGCAGTACTTC
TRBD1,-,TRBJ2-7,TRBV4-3,CASSQATGIYEQYF,TGCGCCAGCAGCCAAGCGACAGGGATCTACGAGCAGTACTTC
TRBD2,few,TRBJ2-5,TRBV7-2,CASSLPSGYQETQYF,TGTGCCAGCAGCTTGCCTAGCGGGTACCAAGAGACCCAGTACTTC
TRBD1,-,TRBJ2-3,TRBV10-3,CAISVRQGQETQYF,TGTGCCATCAGTGTCCGACAGGGACAGGAGACGCAGTATTTT
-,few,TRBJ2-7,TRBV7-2,CASSLAPTSEQYF,TGTGCCAGCAGCTTAGCGCCTACTAGCGAGCAGTACTTC
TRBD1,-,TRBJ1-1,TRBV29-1,CSVNRGYTEAFF,TGCAGCGTGAACAGGGGGTACACTGAAGCTTTCTTT
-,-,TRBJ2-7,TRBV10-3,CAIRVGGASYEQYF,TGTGCCATCAGGGTGGGGGGGGCCTCCTACGAGCAGTACTTC
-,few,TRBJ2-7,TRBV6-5,CASSLDTHYEQYF,TGTGCCAGCAGTTTGGACACGCACTACGAGCAGTACTTC
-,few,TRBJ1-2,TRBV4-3,CASSQEQGLYGYTF,TGCGCCAGCAGCCAAGAACAAGGGCTATATGGCTACACCTTC
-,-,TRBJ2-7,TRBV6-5,CASSYSRGDSYEQYF,TGTGCCAGCAGTTACTCGAGGGGGGATTCCTACGAGCAGTACTTC
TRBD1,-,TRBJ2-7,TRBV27,CASSLESRGQGLDEQYF,TGTGCCAGCAGTTTAGAGAGCCGGGGACAGGGTCTGGACGAGCAGTACTTC
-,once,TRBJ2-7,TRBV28,CATEFPGYEQYF,TGTGCCACAGAATTCCCCGGCTACGAGCAGTACTTC
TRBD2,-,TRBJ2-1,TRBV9,CASSRTSGLYNEQFF,TGTGCCAGCAGCAGGACTAGCGGACTCTACAATGAGCAGTTCTTC
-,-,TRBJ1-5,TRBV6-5,CASSLGGLKQPQHF,TGTGCCAGCAGCCTGGGGGGGTTGAAGCAGCCCCAGCATTTT
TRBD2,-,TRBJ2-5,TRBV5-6,CASSLGLAGVRGTQYF,TGTGCCAGCAGCTTGGGACTAGCGGGAGTGAGGGGGACCCAGTACTTC
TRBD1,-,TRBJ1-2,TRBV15,CATSPRRGQGYTF,TGTGCCACCAGCCCAAGGAGGGGGCAGGGCTACACCTTC
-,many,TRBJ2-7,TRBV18,CASSPRGSYEQYF,TGTGCCAGCTCACCACGGGGATCCTACGAGCAGTACTTC
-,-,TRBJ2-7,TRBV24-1,CATSDPLDSPNEQYF,TGTGCCACCAGTGACCCCCTGGACTCGCCCAACGAGCAGTACTTC
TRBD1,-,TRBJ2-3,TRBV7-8,CASRAGGLSSTDTQYF,TGTGCCAGTCGGGCAGGGGGCTTGTCAAGCACAGATACGCAGTATTTT
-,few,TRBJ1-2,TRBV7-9,CASSLDRSSYGYTF,TGTGCCAGCAGCCTTGACAGGAGCTCCTATGGCTACACCTTC
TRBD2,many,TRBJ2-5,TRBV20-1,CSAVGLAGETQYF,TGCAGTGCCGTAGGACTAGCGGGAGAGACCCAGTACTTC
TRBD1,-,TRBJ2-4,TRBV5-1,CASSWGTGGLLDEYF,TGCGCCAGCAGCTGGGGGACAGGGGGCCTATTGGACGAGTACTTC
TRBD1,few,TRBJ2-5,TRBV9,CASSVAGQQETQYF,TGTGCCAGCAGCGTAGCGGGACAGCAAGAGACCCAGTACTTC
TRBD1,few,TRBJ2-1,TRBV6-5,CASSRQGPQSNEQFF,TGTGCCAGCAGTCGACAGGGCCCCCAGAGTAATGAGCAGTTCTTC
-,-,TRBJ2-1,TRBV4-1,CASSQDRASSYNEQFF,TGCGCCAGCAGCCAAGACAGAGCTAGCTCCTACAATGAGCAGTTCTTC
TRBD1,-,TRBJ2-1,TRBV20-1,CSARTPGTGRNEQFF,TGCAGTGCTAGAACCCCCGGGACAGGGAGGAATGAGCAGTTCTTC
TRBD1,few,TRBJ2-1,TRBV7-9,CASSLETGGAFYGEQFF,TGTGCCAGCAGCTTAGAAACAGGGGGCGCATTTTATGGTGAGCAGTTCTTC
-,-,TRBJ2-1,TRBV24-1,CATSDSRASLGLYNEQFF,TGTGCCACCAGTGATTCCAGGGCTTCCCTCGGGCTATACAATGAGCAGTTCTTC
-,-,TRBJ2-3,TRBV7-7,CASSSNEITDTQYF,TGTGCTAGCAGCTCAAATGAGATCACAGATACGCAGTATTTT
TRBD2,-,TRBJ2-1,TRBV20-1,CSARTVAGYSYNEQFF,TGCAGTGCTAGAACCGTAGCGGGATACTCCTACAATGAGCAGTTCTTC
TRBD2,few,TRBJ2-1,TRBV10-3,CAIGGTSGSYEQFF,TGTGCCATCGGCGGGACTAGCGGGAGTTATGAGCAGTTCTTC
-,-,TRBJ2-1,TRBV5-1,CASSLVVRGSNEQFF,TGCGCCAGCAGCTTGGTGGTCCGGGGAAGCAATGAGCAGTTCTTC
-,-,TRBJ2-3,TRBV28,CASSSRTTTDTQYF,TGTGCCAGCAGTTCACGGACAACCACAGATACGCAGTATTTT
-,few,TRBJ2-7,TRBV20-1,CSESKRSGSAYEQYF,TGCAGTGAGTCGAAAAGGAGCGGGTCTGCCTACGAGCAGTACTTC
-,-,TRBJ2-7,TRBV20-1,CSARGHPYNEQYF,TGCAGTGCTAGAGGACACCCGTACAATGAGCAGTACTTC
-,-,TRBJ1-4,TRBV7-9,CASSGTGAEKLFF,TGTGCCAGCAGCGGAACAGGCGCAGAAAAACTGTTTTTT
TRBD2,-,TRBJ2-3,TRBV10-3,CAISETGGDTQYF,TGTGCCATCAGTGAAACCGGGGGGGATACGCAGTATTTT